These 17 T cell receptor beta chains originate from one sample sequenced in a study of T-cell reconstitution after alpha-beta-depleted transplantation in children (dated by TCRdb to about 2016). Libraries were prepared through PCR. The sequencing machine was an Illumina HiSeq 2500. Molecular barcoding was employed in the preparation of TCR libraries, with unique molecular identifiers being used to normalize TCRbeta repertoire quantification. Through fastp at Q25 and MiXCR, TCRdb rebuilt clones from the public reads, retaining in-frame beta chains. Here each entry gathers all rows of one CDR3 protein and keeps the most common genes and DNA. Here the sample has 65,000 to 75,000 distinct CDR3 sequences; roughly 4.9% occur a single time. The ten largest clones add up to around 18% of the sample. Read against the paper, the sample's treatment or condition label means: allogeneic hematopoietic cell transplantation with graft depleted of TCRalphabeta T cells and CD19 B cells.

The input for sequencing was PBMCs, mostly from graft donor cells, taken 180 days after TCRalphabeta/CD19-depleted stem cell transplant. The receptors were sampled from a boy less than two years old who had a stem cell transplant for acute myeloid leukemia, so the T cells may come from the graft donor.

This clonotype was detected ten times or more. In nucleotides, the CDR3 is TGTGCCAGCAGTCCTTTACGGACAGGGGTCACTGAAGCTTTCTTT. As protein: CASSPLRTGVTEAFF. The V call is TRBV12-3 or TRBV12-4, the J call TRBJ1-1; 9 bases are a match to TRBD1. This CDR3 is 15 amino acids long. The J segment lost 4 bases and the V segment lost 5 bases, leaving 8 bases of the junction unmatched.

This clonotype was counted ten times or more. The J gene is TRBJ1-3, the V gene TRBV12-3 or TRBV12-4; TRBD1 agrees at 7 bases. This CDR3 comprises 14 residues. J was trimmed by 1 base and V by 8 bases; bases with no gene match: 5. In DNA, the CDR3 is TGTGCCAGCTATCCGACAGGGTCTGGAAACACCATATATTTT. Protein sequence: CASYPTGSGNTIYF.

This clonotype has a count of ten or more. The CDR3 nucleotides read TGTGCCAGCGGCGTGGACGTCACCCGCACAGATACGCAGTATTTT. It translates to CASGVDVTRTDTQYF. This chain uses TRBV3-1 with TRBJ2-3, with D uncertain. CDR3 size: 15 residues. The germline gives CDR1 LGHDT, CDR2 YNNKEL (reference sequence). Trimming left V 8 bases short and J 1 base short, with 16 bases between.

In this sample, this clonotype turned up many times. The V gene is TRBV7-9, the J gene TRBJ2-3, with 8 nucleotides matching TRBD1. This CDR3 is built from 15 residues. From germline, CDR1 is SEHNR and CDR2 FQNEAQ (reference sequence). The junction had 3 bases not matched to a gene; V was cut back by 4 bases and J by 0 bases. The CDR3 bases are TGTGCCAGCAGCTCGACAGGGGTTAGCACAGATACGCAGTATTTT. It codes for CASSSTGVSTDTQYF.

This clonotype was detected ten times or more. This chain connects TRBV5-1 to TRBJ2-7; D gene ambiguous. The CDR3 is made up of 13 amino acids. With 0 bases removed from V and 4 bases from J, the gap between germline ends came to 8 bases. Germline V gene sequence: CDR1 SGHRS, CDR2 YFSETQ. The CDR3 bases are TGCGCCAGCAGCTTGGCGGCCGGATACGAGCAGTACTTC. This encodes CASSLAAGYEQYF.

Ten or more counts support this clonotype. CDR3 loop: CASKGGGDEQFF. As DNA, the CDR3 is TGTGCCAGTAAAGGGGGAGGCGATGAGCAGTTCTTC. This chain uses TRBV19 with TRBJ2-1; D assignment may be TRBD1 or TRBD2 (6 bases each). The germline V gene has CDR1 LNHDA and CDR2 SQIVND (reference sequence). The CDR3 spans 12 residues. With 7 bases removed from V and 8 bases from J, the gap between germline ends came to 12 bases.

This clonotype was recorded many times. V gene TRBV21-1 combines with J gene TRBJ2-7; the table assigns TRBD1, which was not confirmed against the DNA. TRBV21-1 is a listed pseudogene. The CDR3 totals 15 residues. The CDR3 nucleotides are TGTGCCAGCAGCAAGGAAAAAGGGGACATCCACGAGCAGTACTTC. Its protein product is CASSKEKGDIHEQYF.

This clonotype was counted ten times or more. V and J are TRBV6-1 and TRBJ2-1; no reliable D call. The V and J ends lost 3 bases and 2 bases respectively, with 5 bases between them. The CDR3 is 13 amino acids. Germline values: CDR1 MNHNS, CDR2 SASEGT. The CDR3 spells CASSDPPYNEQFF. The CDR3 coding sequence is TGTGCCAGCAGTGACCCCCCCTACAATGAGCAGTTCTTC.

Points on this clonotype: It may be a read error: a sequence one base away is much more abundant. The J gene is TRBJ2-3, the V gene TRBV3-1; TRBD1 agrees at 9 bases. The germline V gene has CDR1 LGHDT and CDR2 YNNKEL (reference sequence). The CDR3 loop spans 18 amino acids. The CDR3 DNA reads TGTACCAGCAGCCCTCGCCGGGACAGGGCGTCTAGCACAGATACGCAGTATTTT. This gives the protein CTSSPRRDRASSTDTQYF.

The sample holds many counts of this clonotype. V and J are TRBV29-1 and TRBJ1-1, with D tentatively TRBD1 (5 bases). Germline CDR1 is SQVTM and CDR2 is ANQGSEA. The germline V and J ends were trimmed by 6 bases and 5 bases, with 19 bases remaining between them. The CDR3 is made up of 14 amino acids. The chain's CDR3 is CSVFLGSKGTEAFF. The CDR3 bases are TGCAGCGTCTTCCTCGGATCGAAGGGGACTGAAGCTTTCTTT. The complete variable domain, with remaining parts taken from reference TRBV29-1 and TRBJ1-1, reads SAVISQKPSRDICQRGTSLTIQCQVDSQVTMMFWYRQQPGQSLTLIATANQGSEATYESGFVIDKFPISRPNLTFSTLTVSNMSPEDSSIYLCSVFLGSKGTEAFFGQGTRLTVV.

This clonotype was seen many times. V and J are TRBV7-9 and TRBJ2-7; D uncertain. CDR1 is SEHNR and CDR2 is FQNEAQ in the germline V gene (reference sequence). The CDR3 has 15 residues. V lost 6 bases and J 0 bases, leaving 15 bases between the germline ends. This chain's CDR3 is CASSQGTVGSYEQYF. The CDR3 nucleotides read TGTGCCAGCAGTCAAGGAACAGTCGGCTCCTACGAGCAGTACTTC.

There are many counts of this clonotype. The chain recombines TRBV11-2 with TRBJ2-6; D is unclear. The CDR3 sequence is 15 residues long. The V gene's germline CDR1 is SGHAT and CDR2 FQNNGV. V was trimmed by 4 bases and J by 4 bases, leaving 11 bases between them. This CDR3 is CASSWVGSGANVLTF. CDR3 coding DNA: TGTGCCAGCAGCTGGGTTGGTTCGGGGGCCAACGTCCTGACTTTC.

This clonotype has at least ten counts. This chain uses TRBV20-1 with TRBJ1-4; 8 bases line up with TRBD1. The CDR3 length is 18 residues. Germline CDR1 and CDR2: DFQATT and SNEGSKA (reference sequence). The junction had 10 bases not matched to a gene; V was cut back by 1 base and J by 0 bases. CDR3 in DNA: TGCAGTGCTAGAGGGCCGGGACAGGTGTTTCCAACTAATGAAAAACTGTTTTTT. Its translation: CSARGPGQVFPTNEKLFF.

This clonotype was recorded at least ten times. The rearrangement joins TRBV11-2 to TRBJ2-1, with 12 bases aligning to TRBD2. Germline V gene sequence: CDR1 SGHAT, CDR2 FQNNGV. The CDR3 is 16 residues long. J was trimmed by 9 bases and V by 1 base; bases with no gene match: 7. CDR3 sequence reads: CASSLATLAGGREQFF. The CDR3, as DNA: TGTGCCAGCAGCTTAGCGACCCTAGCGGGGGGGCGTGAGCAGTTCTTC.

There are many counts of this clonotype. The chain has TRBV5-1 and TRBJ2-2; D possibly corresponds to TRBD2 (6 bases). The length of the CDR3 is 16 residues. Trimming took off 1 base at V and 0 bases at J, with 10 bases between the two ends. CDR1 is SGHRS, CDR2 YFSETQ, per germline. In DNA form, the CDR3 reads TGCGCCAGCAGCTTGAACGCGGGGTCGAACACCGGGGAGCTGTTTTTT. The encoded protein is CASSLNAGSNTGELFF.

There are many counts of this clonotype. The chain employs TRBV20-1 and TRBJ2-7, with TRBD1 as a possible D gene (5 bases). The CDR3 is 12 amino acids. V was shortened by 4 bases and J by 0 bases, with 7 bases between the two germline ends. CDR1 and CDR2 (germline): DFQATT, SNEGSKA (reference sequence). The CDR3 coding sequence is TGCAGTGCTACAACAGGCTCCTACGAGCAGTACTTC. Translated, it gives CSATTGSYEQYF.

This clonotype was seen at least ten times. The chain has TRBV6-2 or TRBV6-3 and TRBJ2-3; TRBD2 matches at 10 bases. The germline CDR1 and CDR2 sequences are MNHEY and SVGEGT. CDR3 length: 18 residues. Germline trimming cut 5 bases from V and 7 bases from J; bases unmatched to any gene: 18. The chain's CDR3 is CASSPGTNKTSGLYTQYF. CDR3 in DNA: TGTGCCAGCAGTCCCGGTACAAACAAGACTAGCGGGCTATATACGCAGTATTTT.